This TCR beta chain was found in a study of shared clonotypes between healthy human individuals. V was clipped by 0 bases and J by 6 bases, with 19 bases between them. Germline V gene lookup returns CDR1 SGHRS and CDR2 YFSETQ. The CDR3 has 17 amino acids. In its sample, this clone was seen once. Its antigen is not known. Findings and limits, study-wide: The genetic and exposure-history diversity represented was limited by few donors.

Terminally differentiated effector memory CD45RA+ cells were excluded by CCR7 positive selection of CD45RO-negative cells. Genomic DNA belonging to each subset was distributed in equal measure over several immunoSEQ plates. Sorted subsets were amplified in replicate PCRs using 200 ng DNA, roughly 30,000 T cell genomes. The data were produced by immunoSEQ multiplex PCR, yet TCRdb's version contains in-frame clones alone and is incomplete. The table records roughly 2.1 million clones, roughly 91% of them present only once. The sample comprised naive CD8+ T cells from PBMCs. The clonotype was recovered from a man between 18 and 35 years old in good health. Some clones in this sample may be carry-over from other donors' samples. V and J are TRBV5-1 and TRBJ2-1; D is uncertain. The CDR3 DNA follows: TGCGCCAGCAGCTTGGGGCAATTAGACCGACGGCGCAATGAGCAGTTCTTC. Translated: CASSLGQLDRRRNEQFF.